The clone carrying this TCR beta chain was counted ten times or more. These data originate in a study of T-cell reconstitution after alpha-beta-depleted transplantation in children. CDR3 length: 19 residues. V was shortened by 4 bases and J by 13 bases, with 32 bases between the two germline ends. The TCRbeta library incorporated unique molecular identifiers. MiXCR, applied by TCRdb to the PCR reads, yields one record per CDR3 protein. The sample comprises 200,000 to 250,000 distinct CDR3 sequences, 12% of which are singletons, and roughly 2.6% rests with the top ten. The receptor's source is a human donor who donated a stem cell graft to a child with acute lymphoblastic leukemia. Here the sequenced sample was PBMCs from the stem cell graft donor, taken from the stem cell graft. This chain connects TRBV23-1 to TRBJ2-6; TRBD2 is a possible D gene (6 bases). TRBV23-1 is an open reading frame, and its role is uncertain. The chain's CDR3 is CASSLIPGTQSLSVFVLTF. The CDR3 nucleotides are TGCGCCAGCAGTCTAATCCCCGGGACTCAATCGCTCTCTGTTTTTGTCCTGACTTTC.